This record looks at one T cell receptor (beta chain) sequence and its context. This clonotype was detected only a few times. Which antigen it targets is not known. Qualities for individual bases were not recorded, and no much larger clone is one base off. The CDR3, from cysteine to phenylalanine, totals 15 residues. The sequence is cut down to CDR3 DNA, 45 bases in frame from base 1. Via the germline V gene, CDR1 is SGHTA and CDR2 FQGNSA. The junction carries 11 bases between V and J, which are trimmed by 4 bases and 2 bases respectively. The data originate from a study of neurological immune-mediated disorders (dated by TCRdb to the late 2010s). A note on the overall study: The study compared peripheral blood TCR-beta repertoires of HTLV-I-associated myelopathy (HAM/TSP) patients, multiple sclerosis patients and healthy controls using UMI-based sequencing. The approximately 98 TCR-beta libraries included longitudinal samples, technical triplicates and paired sorted CD4+ and CD8+ T-cell subsets alongside PBMC samples. The cohort included approximately 68 subjects: some 14 with HAM/TSP, approximately 35 with multiple sclerosis, and some 20 healthy controls. Results and caveats for the whole study, not just this receptor: The highest TCR clonal expansion was observed in HAM/TSP patients, whereas the lowest was observed in MS patients, even when compared with healthy controls. Across subjects, expanded clones never shared an identical CDR3 amino acid sequence, which suggests that the TCR-beta repertoires in every group were private.

Libraries from unsorted PBMCs were made from 2 million PBMCs kept in RNAlater at -80 degrees C until RNA extraction. Peripheral blood underwent Ficoll-Hypaque density gradient centrifugation to isolate PBMCs, which were then cryopreserved in liquid nitrogen. cDNA synthesis used template-switch 5'RACE with a primer carrying a 10-nucleotide random unique molecular identifier tagging each TCR transcript. Each sequencing run produced over 160 million TCR-beta sequences covering 15-18 subjects. The RNeasy kit was used to extract total RNA. TCR-beta VDJ regions were amplified with primers for the TCR constant region and the 5'RACE anchor, using the KAPA Real-time Library Amplification kit. A first PCR added sample indexes and Illumina adaptors, and a second PCR then raised library yield. After Ampure bead purification, the TCR product of roughly 650 bp was size-selected on a 2% E-gel SizeSelection system. Library quality was checked on a Bioanalyzer, concentration was measured with Qubit, and libraries were quantified with the Kapa Library Quantification kit before pooling. An Illumina HiSeq 2500 was used to sequence the libraries paired-end at 2 x 150 bp. To increase sequence diversity, roughly 25-31% phiX was spiked into each library pool. The original pipeline was this. The quality-filtered reads were processed with the UMI-based MiGEC pipeline, whose error correction step removed more than 90% of the raw TCR sequences. VDJ genes were aligned to IMGT germline references, and clonotypes were defined by unique CDR3 amino acid sequence plus V-J genes. Clonal expansion, Shannon diversity, and CDR3 relatedness (CalcPairwiseDistances, ClusterSamples) were evaluated with VDJtools, and phylogenetic trees were built with CLCbio workbench. A clone was classed as expanded if it had 8 or more unique UMIs, a cutoff based on coefficient-of-variation modelling across technical triplicates. TCRdb redid the processing of the public reads, applying fastp at Q25 and MiXCR, and retained in-frame beta chains. Entries are consolidated by CDR3 protein sequence, retaining the most common genes and DNA. These V and J calls derive from TCRdb rather than the authors' analysis. Counted in this sample were fewer than 20,000 distinct CDR3 sequences; over 25% of them appeared once. 33% of the sample belongs to the ten largest clones.

The chain is encoded by TRBV7-2 joined to TRBJ1-4; confidence is insufficient to name the D gene. The sequence came from a man aged 50 or older with HTLV-1-associated myelopathy (HAM/TSP). Material for sequencing was PBMCs. The DNA is TGTGCCAGCAGCTCAGCTTTAGGTACTAATGAAAAACTGTTTTTT. Its protein reads: CASSSALGTNEKLFF. The CDR3, completed at both ends by the reference TRBV7-2 and TRBJ1-4 genes, gives the full variable domain GAGVSQSPSNKVTEKGKDVELRCDPISGHTALYWYRQSLGQGLEFLIYFQGNSAPDKSGLPSDRFSAERTGGSVSTLTIQRTQQEDSAVYLCASSSALGTNEKLFFGSGTQLSVL.